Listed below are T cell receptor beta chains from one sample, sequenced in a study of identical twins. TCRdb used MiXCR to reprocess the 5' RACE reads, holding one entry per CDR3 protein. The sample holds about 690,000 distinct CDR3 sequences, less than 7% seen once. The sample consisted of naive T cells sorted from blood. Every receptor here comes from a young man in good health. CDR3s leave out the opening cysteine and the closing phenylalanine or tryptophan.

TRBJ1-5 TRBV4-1 ASSPLAPSQPQH
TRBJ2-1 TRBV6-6 ASLDSAYNEQF
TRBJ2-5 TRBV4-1 ASSQEGSGVETQY
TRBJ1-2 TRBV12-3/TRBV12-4 ASSLASRGDGYT
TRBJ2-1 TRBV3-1 ASSHTKNEQF
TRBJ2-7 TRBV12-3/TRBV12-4 ASSGTGGYEQY
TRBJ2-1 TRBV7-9 ASSGVSGRDYNEQF
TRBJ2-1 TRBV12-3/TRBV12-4 ASSLKGGSEQF
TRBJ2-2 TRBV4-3 ASSQITGRTGELF
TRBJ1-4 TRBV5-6 ASSSDRSTNEKLF
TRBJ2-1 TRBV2 ASSWTSGIHEQF
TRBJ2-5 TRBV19 ASSRGTSGKSAETQY
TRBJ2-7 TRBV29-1 SVEISGTYEQY
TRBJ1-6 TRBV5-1 ASSLEARKNSPLH
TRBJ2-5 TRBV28 ASSSLSGSGETQY
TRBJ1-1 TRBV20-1 SAKRNTEAF
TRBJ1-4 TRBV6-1 ASSRDRVRNEKLF
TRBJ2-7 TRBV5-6 ASSPGRGEQY
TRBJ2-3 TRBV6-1 ATELRQGAPDTQY
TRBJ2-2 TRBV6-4 ALEAGVGTGELF
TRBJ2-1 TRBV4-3 ASSQDWTGNYNEQF
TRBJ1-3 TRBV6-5 ASQGLNTIY
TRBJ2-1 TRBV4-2 ASSQDRFSSERPRDEQF
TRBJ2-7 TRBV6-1 ASRRTGLAVSYEQY
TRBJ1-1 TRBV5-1 ASSLERQGVGTEAF